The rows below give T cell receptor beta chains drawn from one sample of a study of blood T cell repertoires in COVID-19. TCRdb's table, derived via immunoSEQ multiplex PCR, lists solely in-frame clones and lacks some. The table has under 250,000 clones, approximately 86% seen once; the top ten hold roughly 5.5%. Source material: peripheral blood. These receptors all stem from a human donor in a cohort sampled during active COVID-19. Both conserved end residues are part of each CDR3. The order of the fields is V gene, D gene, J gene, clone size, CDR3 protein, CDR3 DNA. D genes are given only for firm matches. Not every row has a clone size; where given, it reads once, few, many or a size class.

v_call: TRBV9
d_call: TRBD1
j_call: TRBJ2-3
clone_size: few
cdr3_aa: CASSGTAADTQYF
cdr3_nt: TGTGCCAGTTCCGGGACAGCTGCAGATACGCAGTATTTT

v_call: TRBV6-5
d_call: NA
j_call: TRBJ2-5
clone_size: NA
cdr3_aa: CASSYSREFGETQYF
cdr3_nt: TGTGCCAGCAGTTACTCGAGAGAATTCGGAGAGACCCAGTACTTC

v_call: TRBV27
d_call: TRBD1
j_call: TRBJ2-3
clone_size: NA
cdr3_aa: CASSTGTGGSGQYF
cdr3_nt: TGTGCCAGCAGTACCGGGACAGGGGGATCAGGGCAGTATTTT

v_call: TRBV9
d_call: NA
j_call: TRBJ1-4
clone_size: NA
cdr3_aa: CASGGQGVNEKLFF
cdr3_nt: TGTGCCAGCGGAGGGCAAGGGGTAAATGAAAAACTGTTTTTT

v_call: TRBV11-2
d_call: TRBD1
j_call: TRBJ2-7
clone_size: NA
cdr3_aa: CASSLEPQGVNEQYF
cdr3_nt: TGTGCCAGCAGCTTAGAACCCCAGGGGGTCAACGAGCAGTACTTC

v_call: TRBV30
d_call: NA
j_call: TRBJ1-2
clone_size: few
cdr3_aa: CAWSVTPQVVYGYTF
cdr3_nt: TGTGCCTGGAGTGTAACCCCCCAGGTGGTCTATGGCTACACCTTC

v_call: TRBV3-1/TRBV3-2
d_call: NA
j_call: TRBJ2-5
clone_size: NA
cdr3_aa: CASSQSLGPGTQYF
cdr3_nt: TGTGCCAGCAGCCAAAGCCTGGGCCCTGGGACCCAGTACTTC

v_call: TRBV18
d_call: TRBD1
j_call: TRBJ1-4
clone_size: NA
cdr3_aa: CASSQDRGFNEKLFF
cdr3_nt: TGTGCCAGCTCGCAAGACAGGGGGTTTAATGAAAAACTGTTTTTT

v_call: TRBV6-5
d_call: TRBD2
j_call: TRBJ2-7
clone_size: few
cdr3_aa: CASSRESSGYYEQYF
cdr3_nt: TGTGCCAGCAGTCGGGAGTCTAGCGGGTACTACGAGCAGTACTTC

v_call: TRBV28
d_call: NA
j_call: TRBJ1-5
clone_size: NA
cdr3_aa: CASSLLGLTRGNQPQHF
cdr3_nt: TGTGCCAGCAGTTTATTGGGCCTAACCCGAGGCAATCAGCCCCAGCATTTT

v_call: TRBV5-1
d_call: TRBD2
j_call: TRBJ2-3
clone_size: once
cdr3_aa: CASTLELGGGAADTQYF
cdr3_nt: TGCGCCAGCACCCTTGAACTTGGCGGGGGGGCCGCAGATACGCAGTATTTT

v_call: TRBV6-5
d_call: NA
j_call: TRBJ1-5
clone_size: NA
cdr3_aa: CASSRQVGNQPQHF
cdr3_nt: TGTGCCAGCAGTCGACAGGTGGGCAATCAGCCCCAGCATTTT

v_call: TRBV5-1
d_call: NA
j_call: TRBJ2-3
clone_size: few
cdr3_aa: CASSPGVTDTQYF
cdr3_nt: TGCGCCAGCAGCCCGGGGGTGACAGATACGCAGTATTTT

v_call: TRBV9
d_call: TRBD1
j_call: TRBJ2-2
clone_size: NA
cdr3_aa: CASSTRQGAISGELFF
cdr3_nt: TGTGCCAGCAGCACACGACAGGGGGCAATATCCGGGGAGCTGTTTTTT

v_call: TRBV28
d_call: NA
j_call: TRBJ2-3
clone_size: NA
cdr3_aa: CASSFGQNTQYF
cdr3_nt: TGTGCCAGCAGTTTTGGTCAGAATACGCAGTATTTT

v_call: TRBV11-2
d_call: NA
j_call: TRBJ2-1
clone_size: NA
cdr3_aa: CASSLYNNEQFF
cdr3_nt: TGTGCCAGCAGCTTATACAACAATGAGCAGTTCTTC

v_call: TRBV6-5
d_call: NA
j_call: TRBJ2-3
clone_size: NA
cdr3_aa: CASNRDISTDTQYF
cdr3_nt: TGTGCCAGCAACCGGGACATAAGCACAGATACGCAGTATTTT

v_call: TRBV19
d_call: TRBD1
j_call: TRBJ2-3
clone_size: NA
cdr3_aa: CASSGTGFADTQYF
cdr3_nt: TGTGCCAGTAGTGGGACAGGGTTCGCAGATACGCAGTATTTT

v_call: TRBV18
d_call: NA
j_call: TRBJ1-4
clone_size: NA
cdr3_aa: CASSPMGPATNEKLFF
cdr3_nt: TGTGCCAGCTCACCTATGGGGCCTGCAACTAATGAAAAACTGTTTTTT

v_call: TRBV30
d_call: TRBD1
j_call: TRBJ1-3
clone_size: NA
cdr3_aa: CASRGTGGGNTIYF
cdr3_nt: TGTGCCTCCCGTGGGACAGGGGGTGGAAACACCATATATTTT

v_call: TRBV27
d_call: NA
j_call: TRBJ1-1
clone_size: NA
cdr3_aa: CASSLLRVRTEAFF
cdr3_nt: TGTGCCAGCAGTTTGCTCAGGGTCCGGACTGAAGCTTTCTTT

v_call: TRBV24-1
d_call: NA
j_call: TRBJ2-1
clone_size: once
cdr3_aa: CATSDFGGGAYNEQFF
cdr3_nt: TGTGCCACCAGTGATTTTGGGGGAGGCGCCTACAATGAGCAGTTCTTC

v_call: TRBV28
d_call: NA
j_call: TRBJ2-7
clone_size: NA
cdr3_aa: CASSIGRDKWGYEQYF
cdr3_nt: TGTGCCAGCAGTATAGGCCGGGATAAATGGGGATACGAGCAGTACTTC

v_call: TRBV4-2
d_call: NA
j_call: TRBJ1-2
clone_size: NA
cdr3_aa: CASSRRSTDYGYTF
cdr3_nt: TGTGCCAGCAGCCGTCGGTCCACTGACTATGGCTACACCTTC

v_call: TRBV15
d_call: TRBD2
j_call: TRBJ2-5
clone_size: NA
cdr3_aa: CATSPRGDGETQYF
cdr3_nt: TGTGCCACCAGTCCTCGGGGGGACGGAGAGACCCAGTACTTC

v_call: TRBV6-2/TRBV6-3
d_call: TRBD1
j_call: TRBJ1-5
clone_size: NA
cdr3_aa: CASSQDRTGPNQPQHF
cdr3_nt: TGTGCCAGCAGCCAAGATAGGACAGGCCCCAATCAGCCCCAGCATTTT

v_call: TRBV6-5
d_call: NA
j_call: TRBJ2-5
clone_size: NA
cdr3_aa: CASSKDKQETQYF
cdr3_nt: TGTGCCAGCAGTAAGGACAAGCAAGAGACCCAGTACTTC

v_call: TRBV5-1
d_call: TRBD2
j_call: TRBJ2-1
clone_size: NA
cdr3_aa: CASSSGTSGSYNEQFF
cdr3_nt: TGCGCCAGCAGTTCGGGGACTAGCGGGTCCTACAATGAGCAGTTCTTC

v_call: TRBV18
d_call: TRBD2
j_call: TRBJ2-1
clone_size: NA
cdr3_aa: CASSPDSGRAGEQFF
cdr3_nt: TGTGCCAGCTCACCCGATAGCGGGAGGGCCGGTGAGCAGTTCTTC

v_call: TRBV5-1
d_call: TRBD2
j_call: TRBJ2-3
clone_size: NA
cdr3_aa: CASSPRTSGSSLDTQYF
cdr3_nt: TGCGCCAGCAGCCCGCGGACTAGCGGGAGTTCGTTGGATACGCAGTATTTT

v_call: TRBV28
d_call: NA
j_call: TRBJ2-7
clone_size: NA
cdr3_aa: CASTPPGSPYEQYF
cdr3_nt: TGTGCCAGCACTCCACCCGGTTCCCCCTACGAGCAGTACTTC

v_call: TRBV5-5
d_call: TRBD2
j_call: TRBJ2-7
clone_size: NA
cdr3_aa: CASSSTGLAGAQGDEQYF
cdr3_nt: TGTGCCAGCAGCTCCACCGGACTAGCGGGGGCCCAAGGGGACGAGCAGTACTTC

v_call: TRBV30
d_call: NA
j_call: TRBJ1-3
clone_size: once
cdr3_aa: CARGSGNTIYF
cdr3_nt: TGTGCCAGAGGATCTGGAAACACCATATATTTT

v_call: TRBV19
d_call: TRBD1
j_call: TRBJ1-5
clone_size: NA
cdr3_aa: CASSIDRGWDRLNQPQHF
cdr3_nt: TGTGCCAGTAGTATAGATCGAGGTTGGGACAGGTTAAATCAGCCCCAGCATTTT

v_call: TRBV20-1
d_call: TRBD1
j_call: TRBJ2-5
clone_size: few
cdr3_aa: CGGQVQETQYF
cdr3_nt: TGCGGTGGACAGGTTCAAGAGACCCAGTACTTC

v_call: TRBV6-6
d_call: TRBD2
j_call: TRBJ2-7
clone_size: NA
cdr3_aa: CASSYSGRGSSYEQYF
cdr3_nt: TGTGCCAGCAGCTATAGCGGGAGGGGGAGCTCCTACGAGCAGTACTTC

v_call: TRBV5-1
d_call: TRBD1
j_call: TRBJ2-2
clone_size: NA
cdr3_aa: CASSPPGQRNTGELFF
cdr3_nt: TGCGCCAGCAGCCCCCCGGGACAGAGGAACACCGGGGAGCTGTTTTTT

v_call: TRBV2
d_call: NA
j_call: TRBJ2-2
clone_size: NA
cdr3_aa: CASSDGLAMNTGELFF
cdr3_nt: TGTGCCAGCAGTGATGGGCTAGCTATGAACACCGGGGAGCTGTTTTTT

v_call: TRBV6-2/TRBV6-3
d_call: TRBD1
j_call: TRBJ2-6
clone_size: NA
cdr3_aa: CASSTGDPSGANVLTF
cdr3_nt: TGTGCCAGCAGTACAGGGGATCCCTCTGGGGCCAACGTCCTGACTTTC

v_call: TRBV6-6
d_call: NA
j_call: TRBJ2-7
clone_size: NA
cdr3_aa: CASLHSIVNSYEQYF
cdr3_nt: TGTGCCAGCCTCCACTCCATAGTCAATTCCTACGAGCAGTACTTC

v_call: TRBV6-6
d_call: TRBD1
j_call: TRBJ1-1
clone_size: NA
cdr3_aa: CASSLTGGNTEAFF
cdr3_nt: TGTGCCAGCAGTTTGACAGGGGGGAACACTGAAGCTTTCTTT

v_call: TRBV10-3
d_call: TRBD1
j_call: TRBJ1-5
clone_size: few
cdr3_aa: CAISESPGGAGQPQHF
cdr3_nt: TGTGCCATCAGTGAGTCACCAGGGGGCGCAGGGCAGCCCCAGCATTTT

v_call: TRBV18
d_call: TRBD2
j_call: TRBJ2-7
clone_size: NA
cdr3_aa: CASSPLVLGLAGVGVPVEQYF
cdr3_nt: TGTGCCAGCTCACCACTAGTTTTAGGCCTAGCGGGAGTAGGGGTCCCGGTCGAGCAGTACTTC